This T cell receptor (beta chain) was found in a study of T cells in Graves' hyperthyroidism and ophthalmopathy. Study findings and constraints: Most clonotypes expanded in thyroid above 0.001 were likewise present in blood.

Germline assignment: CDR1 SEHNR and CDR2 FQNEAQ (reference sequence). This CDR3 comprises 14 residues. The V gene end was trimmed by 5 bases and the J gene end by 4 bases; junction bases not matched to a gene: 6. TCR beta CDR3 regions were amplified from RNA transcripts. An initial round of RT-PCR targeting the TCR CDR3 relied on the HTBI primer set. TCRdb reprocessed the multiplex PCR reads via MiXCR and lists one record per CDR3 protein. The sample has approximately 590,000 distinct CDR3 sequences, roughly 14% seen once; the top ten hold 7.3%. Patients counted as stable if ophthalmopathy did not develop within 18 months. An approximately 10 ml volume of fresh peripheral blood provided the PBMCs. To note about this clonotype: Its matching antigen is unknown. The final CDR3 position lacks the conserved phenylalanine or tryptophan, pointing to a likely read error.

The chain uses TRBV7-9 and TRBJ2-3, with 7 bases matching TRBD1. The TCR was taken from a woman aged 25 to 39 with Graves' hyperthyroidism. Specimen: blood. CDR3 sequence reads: CASSLTGYADTQYL. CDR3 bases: TGTGCCAGCAGCCTGACAGGGTATGCAGATACGCAGTATCTT.